These 20 T cell receptor beta chains originate from one sample sequenced in a study of T cell repertoires in cytomegalovirus infection. TCRdb recomputed calls from the reads with MiXCR, one row per CDR3 protein. The profile shows about half a million distinct CDR3 sequences, around 35% of them singletons. These TCRs are of unknown antigen specificity. Specimen: cultured PBMCs, collected from culture after CMV antigen stimulation. The receptors derive from a human donor in good health (CMV status not recorded). Some clones in this sample may be carry-over from other donors' samples.

The chain links TRBV4-3 to TRBJ2-7, with D possibly matching TRBD1 (6 bases). The V and J ends lost 0 bases and 3 bases respectively, with 12 bases between them. Germline CDR1 LGHNA, CDR2 YSLEER. CDR3 length: 15 amino acids. The CDR3 nucleotides are TGCGCCAGCAGCCAAGAGTCTAGGGGGTTCTACGAGCAGTACTTC. This sequence encodes CASSQESRGFYEQYF.

This clonotype was seen a few times. This sequence joins TRBV11-2 and TRBJ2-7; D is undetermined. This CDR3 contains 13 residues. Looked up from germline, CDR1 is SGHAT and CDR2 is FQNNGV. V shed 5 bases and J shed 3 bases, with 11 bases lying between them. CDR3 region: CASSQPVGYEQYV. The DNA of the CDR3 is TGTGCCAGCAGCCAACCTGTTGGCTACGAGCAGTACGTC.

This clonotype appeared many times. The CDR3 spells CASSLGGQFRSGNTIYF. The CDR3 DNA sequence: TGTGCCAGCAGCTTAGGGGGACAGTTCCGCTCTGGAAACACCATATATTTT. The chain is built from TRBV7-2 and TRBJ1-3; 7 bases fit TRBD1. The length of the CDR3 is 17 residues. CDR1 and CDR2 (germline): SGHTA, FQGNSA. J gave up 0 bases and V 1 base, and 6 bases lay outside the gene matches.

J is TRBJ1-5 and V is TRBV7-9; possible D gene TRBD1, 5 bases. The CDR3 loop spans 15 amino acids. The V and J ends lost 3 bases and 5 bases respectively, with 14 bases between them. Germline CDR1 reads SEHNR; CDR2 reads FQNEAQ (reference sequence). The CDR3 is CASSFDRGGYQPQHF. CDR3 in DNA: TGTGCCAGCAGCTTTGACAGAGGAGGGTATCAGCCCCAGCATTTT.

The gene calls are TRBV19 and TRBJ1-4; weak D call: TRBD1 (5 bases). V was pared by 5 bases and J by 2 bases, with 15 bases between. The CDR3 sequence is 16 residues long. From germline, CDR1 is LNHDA and CDR2 SQIVND (reference sequence). The CDR3 loop is CASSRGVESTNEKLFF. The DNA for the CDR3 is TGTGCCAGTAGTCGAGGGGTAGAGTCGACTAATGAAAAACTGTTTTTT.

This clonotype was seen more than once but under ten times. The V and J genes are TRBV18 and TRBJ1-5, with a tentative D call TRBD1 (5 bases). The V end was cut by 3 bases, the J end by 2 bases, with 17 bases between. The CDR3 length is 17 residues. CDR1 and CDR2 from the germline V gene are KGHSH and LQKENI. CDR3 DNA: TGTGCCAGCTCACCCGCGGACACAGGCCCGGGCAATCAGCCCCAGCATTTT. This codes for CASSPADTGPGNQPQHF. Full variable domain (outside the CDR3, taken from reference TRBV18 and TRBJ1-5): NAGVMQNPRHLVRRRGQEARLRCSPMKGHSHVYWYRQLPEEGLKFMVYLQKENIIDESGMPKERFSAEFPKEGPSILRIQQVVRGDSAAYFCASSPADTGPGNQPQHFGDGTRLSIL.

The DNA of the CDR3 is TGTGCCAGCAGCTTAGTTACGGGAGTGTCCTACGAGCAGTACTTC. Translating gives CASSLVTGVSYEQYF. The chain has TRBV7-2 and TRBJ2-7; TRBD2 is a possible D gene (6 bases). The CDR3 has 15 amino acids. The V gene lost 1 base and the J gene lost 1 base, with 11 bases spanning the gap. Germline CDR1 reads SGHTA; CDR2 reads FQGNSA.

This clonotype was counted at least ten times. This chain links TRBV7-8 with TRBJ2-1; D call uncertain. Germline loops: CDR1 SGHVS, CDR2 FQNEAQ. The length of the CDR3 is 13 residues. Trimming removed 5 bases at V and 7 bases at J, with 12 bases between. The chain's CDR3 is CASSPAEWNEQFF. The CDR3, as DNA: TGTGCCAGCAGCCCTGCCGAGTGGAATGAGCAGTTCTTC.

This clonotype was found a few times. V gene TRBV6-5 combines with J gene TRBJ2-7; 8 bases map to TRBD2. The CDR3 sequence is 14 residues long. The germline V gene has CDR1 MNHEY and CDR2 SVGAGI. V trimming: 7 bases; J trimming: 2 bases; junction bases outside the gene matches: 7. In DNA, the CDR3 is TGTGCCAGCATTAGCGGGAAAGCTCCCTACGAGCAGTACTTC. Protein sequence: CASISGKAPYEQYF.

The genes are TRBV11-2 and TRBJ2-2; D gene unclear. The germline V gene encodes CDR1 SGHAT and CDR2 FQNNGV. Trimming shortened V by 0 bases and J by 6 bases, and 5 bases separated the two germline ends. This CDR3 has 13 residues. CDR3 in DNA: TGTGCCAGCAGCTTAGATCTACCCGGGGAGCTGTTTTTT. Translation gives CASSLDLPGELFF.

This clonotype was observed a handful of times. The chain links TRBV6-4 to TRBJ2-1; 8 bases map to TRBD2. The CDR3 sequence is 15 residues long. The germline V gene has CDR1 MRHNA and CDR2 SNTAGT. With V trimmed by 3 bases and J by 3 bases, 4 bases remained unmatched. CDR3 bases: TGTGCCAGCAGTGAAGGTAGCGGGGACTACAATGAGCAGTTCTTC. It codes for CASSEGSGDYNEQFF.

This clonotype has a handful of counts. One junction end does not reproduce the germline sequence, and a read error may be involved. This chain uses TRBV7-6 with TRBJ2-2; D unresolved. The CDR3 extends over 14 amino acids. In germline, CDR1 is SGHVS, CDR2 FNYEAQ. The CDR3 DNA reads TGTGCTAGCAGCTTAGAATGGAACACCGGGGAGCTGTTTTTT. It yields the protein CASSLEWNTGELFF.

The sample holds a few counts of this clonotype. The chain uses TRBV12-3 or TRBV12-4 and TRBJ2-5; 7 nucleotides align to TRBD1. The CDR3 loop spans 15 amino acids. J was trimmed by 5 bases and V by 5 bases; bases with no gene match: 11. CDR3 sequence (DNA): TGTGCCAGCAGTCCTCGACAGGGTTCGGTGGAGACCCAGTACTTC. It is translated as CASSPRQGSVETQYF.

There are a few counts of this clonotype. The CDR3, as DNA: TGTGCCAGCAGTGGGGGGATTGTCAATCAGCCCCAGCATTTT. As protein: CASSGGIVNQPQHF. The chain carries TRBV12-3 or TRBV12-4 and TRBJ1-5, with D perhaps matching TRBD1 (5 bases). There are 14 residues in the CDR3. With 5 bases removed from V and 3 bases from J, the gap between germline ends came to 11 bases.

This sequence joins TRBV7-6 and TRBJ2-7, with 10 bases fitting TRBD2. CDR1 is SGHVS and CDR2 is FNYEAQ in the germline V gene. The V and J ends lost 4 bases and 5 bases, in that order; junction bases with no gene match: 14. The CDR3 has 17 amino acids. This chain's CDR3 is CASSSLTLAGASHEQYF. In DNA, the CDR3 is TGTGCCAGCAGCTCACTAACCCTAGCGGGAGCATCCCACGAGCAGTACTTC. Filled out from reference TRBV7-6 and TRBJ2-7, the complete variable domain reads GAGVSQSPRYKVTKRGQDVALRCDPISGHVSLYWYRQALGQGPEFLTYFNYEAQQDKSGLPNDRFSAERPEGSISTLTIQRTEQRDSAMYRCASSSLTLAGASHEQYFGPGTRLTVT.

The V gene is TRBV20-1, the J gene TRBJ2-1, with 13 bases lining up with TRBD2. V lost 4 bases to trimming and J lost 10 bases; unmatched junction nucleotides: 10. Germline lookup yields CDR1 DFQATT and CDR2 SNEGSKA (reference sequence). The CDR3 is 15 residues long. The CDR3 region has the DNA TGCAGTGCTACGGGGAGACTAGCGGGAGGCGGAGAGCAGTTCTTC. Translated: CSATGRLAGGGEQFF.

The CDR3 sequence is CASSSSTSGNTDTQYF. CDR3 nucleotide sequence: TGTGCCAGCAGCTCATCGACTAGCGGAAACACAGATACGCAGTATTTT. This chain connects TRBV28 to TRBJ2-3, with TRBD2 identical over 9 bases. V shed 6 bases, J shed 2 bases, and the junction held 9 bases outside the gene matches. The CDR3 sequence is 16 residues long. Germline lookup yields CDR1 MDHEN and CDR2 SYDVKM.

The chain couples TRBV5-6 to TRBJ2-3; D is ambiguous. V was pared by 4 bases and J by 1 base, with 13 bases between. This CDR3 contains 15 residues. The germline CDR1 and CDR2 sequences are SGHDT and YYEEEE. CDR3 nucleotides: TGTGCCAGCAGCCCGGATGGCCCGGGCACAGATACGCAGTATTTT. As protein: CASSPDGPGTDTQYF.

The table lists this clonotype with a few counts. The genes are TRBV10-3 and TRBJ2-3; no clear D. CDR1 and CDR2 (germline): ENHRY, SYGVKD. The V and J ends lost 10 bases and 4 bases respectively, with 6 bases between them. The CDR3 length is 10 residues. The CDR3 DNA reads TGTGCCACCCAAGCAGATACGCAGTATTTT. Translation gives CATQADTQYF.

J is TRBJ2-3 and V is TRBV27, with 7 positions matching TRBD2. The CDR3 has 14 residues. In germline, CDR1 is MNHEY, CDR2 SMNVEV (reference sequence). V dropped 4 bases and J dropped 0; count of bases not matched to a gene: 1. The CDR3 DNA reads as TGTGCCAGCAGTTGGGGGGGGAGCACAGATACGCAGTATTTT. Its protein is CASSWGGSTDTQYF.